These T cell receptor beta chains were read from a single sample in a study of Graves' ophthalmopathy and Graves' hyperthyroidism. Using its own MiXCR run on the multiplex PCR reads, TCRdb lists one record per CDR3 protein. The data contain approximately 700,000 distinct CDR3 sequences, roughly two fifths of them singletons. The material sequenced was peripheral blood. These receptors were taken from an adult man with Graves' ophthalmopathy. Both conserved end residues are part of each CDR3.

V gene,J gene,CDR3 protein
TRBV7-2,TRBJ2-5,CASSRRGTEIQETQYF
TRBV29-1,TRBJ2-5,CSVEEPAGVVQETQYF
TRBV19,TRBJ2-7,CASSLAMLRGTYEQYF
TRBV19,TRBJ2-7,CASSHRRDGSYERYF
TRBV15,TRBJ1-2,CATSRDRRNGYTF
TRBV25-1,TRBJ1-5,CASSEPGAGQPQHF
TRBV10-3,TRBJ1-2,CAISAERTIYGYTF
TRBV24-1,TRBJ2-2,CATSDPGRNTGELFF
TRBV7-9,TRBJ1-3,CASSRKQGTDTIYF
TRBV7-2,TRBJ2-7,CASSLGFQEQYF
TRBV6-2/TRBV6-3,TRBJ2-7,CASSYSYRSYEQYF
TRBV20-1,TRBJ2-7,CSARDPFGSGGYEQYF
TRBV6-5,TRBJ1-5,CASRLAGLNQPQHF
TRBV29-1,TRBJ1-4,CSVDLGVGEKLFF
TRBV2,TRBJ1-1,CASRAIDSDSEAFF
TRBV5-8,TRBJ2-7,CASSLEGQGLNEQYF
TRBV25-1,TRBJ2-2,CASRGGHGSGELFF
TRBV29-1,TRBJ1-1,CSAPSHSGASEAFF
TRBV7-2,TRBJ2-7,CASSKTGNEQYF
TRBV20-1,TRBJ1-2,CSATPGGANYGYTF
TRBV20-1,TRBJ1-2,CSARDWWGNYGYTF
TRBV20-1,TRBJ1-5,CSASEGGGGNQPQHF
TRBV25-1,TRBJ2-2,CASSLSAGQGATGELFF
TRBV10-3,TRBJ1-2,CASTQGYYGYTF
TRBV20-1,TRBJ2-7,CSASSRVGEQYF
TRBV12-3/TRBV12-4,TRBJ2-7,CASTMGLEQYF
TRBV7-9,TRBJ2-7,CASSPGTVDEQYF
TRBV19,TRBJ2-5,CASSIGTGGEETQYF
TRBV19,TRBJ2-2,CASSTDEAGTGELFF
TRBV6-1,TRBJ1-1,CASSAQQGSPAFF
TRBV10-3,TRBJ2-7,CASSVGQYEQYF
TRBV10-3,TRBJ2-2,CAAAMSINTGELFF
TRBV7-9,TRBJ2-6,CASSPHGANVLTF
TRBV20-1,TRBJ2-5,CSASGTSGSQTQYF
TRBV7-8,TRBJ2-7,CASSLVGSLYEQYF
TRBV12-3/TRBV12-4,TRBJ2-2,CASSFGYLNTGELFF